This T cell receptor beta chain was recorded in a study of cytomegalovirus exposure and HLA in healthy donors. The assay was immunoSEQ multiplex PCR, and TCRdb's table has in-frame clones only and misses some. Among 250,000 to 400,000 clones listed, around 90% were seen once. Study-wide results and limits: That first-cohort TCR clusters tended to co-occur in the 120 or so validation repertoires was found in a later analysis. The study listed under 200 cytomegalovirus-associated TCR beta chains.

Notes on this clone: Its antigen is not identified.

V was clipped by 2 bases and J by 9 bases; unmatched bases: 8. This CDR3 is 15 amino acids long. CDR1 is PRHDT and CDR2 is FYEKMQ in the germline V gene (reference sequence). This sequence was found in a man younger than 40 in good health and CMV-seronegative. The chain employs TRBV13 and TRBJ2-1; TRBD2 matches at 9 bases. Sample: PBMCs. The CDR3 DNA follows: TGTGCCAGCAGCTTATGGCGGGGGGGCCCCGGTGAGCAGTTCTTC. Protein: CASSLWRGGPGEQFF.